The source of this T cell receptor beta chain is a study of T cells after yellow fever vaccination. About the study: Where fractions had low cell numbers, libraries were prepared from them with the SMART-Seq v4 Ultra Low Input RNA kit.

As for this clonotype: Its antigen remains unknown.

TCRdb redid the calling of the 5' RACE reads with MiXCR, one entry per CDR3 protein. In the table there are a few hundred thousand distinct CDR3 sequences, more than 9% of which are singletons. This CDR3 is 14 amino acids long. Germline loops: CDR1 DFQATT, CDR2 SNEGSKA (reference sequence). The V gene lost 1 base and the J gene lost 7 bases, with 17 bases spanning the gap. Overall study results and limits: Abundant clonotypes from the bulk population could get into FACS-sorted repertoires as contaminants.

The chain uses TRBV20-1 and TRBJ2-7; perhaps TRBD1 as D (5 bases). This clonotype was sampled from a man aged 18 to 30 who received the YFV17D yellow fever vaccine. This specimen was PBMCs, taken on the day of the first yellow fever vaccination. The CDR3, as DNA: TGCAGTGCTAGAGTGAACAGGTCACCGTTGGAGCAGTACTTC. The encoded protein is CSARVNRSPLEQYF.